This TCR beta chain comes out of a study of T cell responses to AZD1222 COVID-19 vaccine. Study-wide results and limits: Dominant at 160-218 and 743-854, vaccine-associated CD4 TCRs also spanned spike. Most donors were white British and more were female, and clonal diversity was possibly underestimated.

There are a few counts of this clone. The target antigen is unknown. Repertoires were generated with immunoSEQ multiplex PCR, while TCRdb's copy carries only in-frame clones and drops some. The profile shows approximately 150,000 clones, roughly 90% of them singletons. The specimen comprised peripheral blood, sampled 28 days after the second AZD1222 dose. This receptor was obtained from an adult who received the AZD1222 COVID-19 vaccine.

CDR3 sequence (DNA): TGTGCCAGCAGCTTAATCGTTCGTGGGTCACACCCTGGAAACACCATATATTTT. It specifies CASSLIVRGSHPGNTIYF. The chain uses TRBV11-2 and TRBJ1-3; D uncertain. Trimming took 2 bases from V and 2 from J, leaving 19 bases between them. The CDR3 consists of 18 residues. Per germline, CDR1 SGHAT and CDR2 FQNNGV.